These 13 T cell receptor beta chains originate from one sample sequenced in a study of radiotherapy plus CTLA-4 blockade in lung cancer (dated by TCRdb to 2017 to 2018). The library was prepared using the immunoSEQ multiplex PCR assay. Drawn from immuneACCESS, this table holds only the in-frame rearrangements with V and J called that TCRdb kept. Clones are partly lost; checked studies trace under half to an unresolved V gene and leave the rest unexplained. Recorded for this sample are 55,000 to 75,000 clones; 76% of them occurred a single time. In total, the top ten clones hold 16% of the sample. The sequenced sample was peripheral blood, obtained from a patient treated with radiotherapy plus ipilimumab. These receptors originate from a human donor with non-small cell lung cancer whose response to radiotherapy plus ipilimumab could not be evaluated. Some clones in this sample may be carry-over from other donors' samples.

The chain recombines TRBV28 with TRBJ1-4; the match to TRBD1 covers 7 bases. This CDR3 region has 15 residues. Losses at the gene ends were 2 bases for V and 6 bases for J; bases not matched to a gene: 6. Germline CDR1 is MDHEN and CDR2 is SYDVKM. The CDR3 DNA is TGTGCCAGCAGTTTAGGGGGACAGACTGATGAAAAACTGTTTTTT. As protein: CASSLGGQTDEKLFF.

The V call is TRBV7-8, the J call TRBJ2-5; a weak D match, TRBD1 (6 bases). With 1 base removed from V and 5 bases from J, the gap between germline ends came to 17 bases. The CDR3 loop spans 16 amino acids. Germline-derived CDR1 and CDR2 are SGHVS and FQNEAQ. The CDR3 loop reads CASSLGQAPGWETQYF. CDR3 coding DNA: TGTGCCAGCAGCTTAGGACAGGCCCCCGGTTGGGAGACCCAGTACTTC.

The chain has TRBV7-9 and TRBJ2-1, with TRBD1 as a possible D gene (5 bases). Germline CDR1 is SEHNR and CDR2 is FQNEAQ (reference sequence). CDR3 length: 12 amino acids. The V gene lost 1 base and the J gene lost 8 bases, with 6 bases spanning the gap. The CDR3 region is CASSLVGDEQFF. The CDR3 DNA follows: TGTGCCAGCAGCTTAGTAGGGGATGAGCAGTTCTTC.

The rearrangement joins TRBV4-1 to TRBJ2-5; D might be TRBD1 (6 bases). TRBJ2-7 matches the DNA end more closely, so the J call is doubtful. Germline loops: CDR1 MGHRA, CDR2 YSYEKL. This CDR3 has 14 amino acids. CDR3 nucleotide sequence: TGCGCCAGCAGCCGGGCCCCGGGACAATACGAGCAGTACTTC. This codes for CASSRAPGQYEQYF.

The chain recombines TRBV7-9 with TRBJ2-3; 7 bases agree with TRBD1. V lost 4 bases to trimming and J lost 0 bases; unmatched junction nucleotides: 7. The length of the CDR3 is 16 residues. Germline V gene data show CDR1 as SEHNR and CDR2 as FQNEAQ (reference sequence). The CDR3 spells CASSSFRDSSTDTQYF. The DNA for the CDR3 is TGTGCCAGCAGCTCGTTCCGGGACAGCAGCACAGATACGCAGTATTTT.

The table lists this clone with a few counts. The chain combines TRBV2 with TRBJ2-3; 7 nucleotides line up with TRBD2. CDR3 length equals 16 residues. Germline CDR1 and CDR2: SNHLY and FYNNEI. The V segment lost 7 bases and the J segment 5 bases; nucleotides outside the gene matches: 15. The CDR3 DNA is TGTGCCAGCACGCGGAGCGGGGCCCCTGGGTTAGATACGCAGTATTTT. Its translation is CASTRSGAPGLDTQYF.

V usage is TRBV6-1 and J usage is TRBJ1-2; D is uncertain. V gave up 8 bases and J gave up 0 bases, with 13 bases separating them. This CDR3 spans 14 amino acids. Germline values: CDR1 MNHNS, CDR2 SASEGT. The DNA of the CDR3 is TGTGCCAGCGGCACTTTAGCAGCTAACTATGGCTACACCTTC. It codes for CASGTLAANYGYTF.

The V call is TRBV15, the J call TRBJ2-5; D ambiguous. This CDR3 comprises 13 residues. Germline V lookup: CDR1 LNHNV, CDR2 YYDKDF (reference sequence). Trimming shortened V by 3 bases and J by 5 bases, and 10 bases separated the two germline ends. CDR3 coding DNA: TGTGCCACCAGCAGGGCAGAAGTGGAGACCCAGTACTTC. Translation: CATSRAEVETQYF.

This clone was seen a handful of times. V usage is TRBV4-2 and J usage is TRBJ1-1; no clear D gene. Trimming took 2 bases from V and 0 from J, leaving 16 bases between them. This CDR3 comprises 17 residues. Germline V gene sequence: CDR1 LGHNA, CDR2 YNFKEQ. CDR3 in amino acids: CASSQSGPYSMNTEAFF. The CDR3 DNA sequence: TGTGCCAGCAGCCAAAGCGGGCCCTACTCTATGAACACTGAAGCTTTCTTT.

The chain joins TRBV2 to TRBJ2-3; 9 nucleotides align to TRBD2. CDR1 SNHLY and CDR2 FYNNEI come from the germline V gene. The trim removed 9 bases at V and 3 bases at J, leaving 7 bases unmatched. The CDR3 loop spans 14 amino acids. For the CDR3, the DNA is TGTGCCAGAAGGGCTAGCGGGGTAACAGATACGCAGTATTTT. It yields the protein CARRASGVTDTQYF.

This chain uses TRBV2 with TRBJ2-5; tentative D call: TRBD1 (5 bases). The CDR3 runs to 13 residues. Looked up from germline, CDR1 is SNHLY and CDR2 is FYNNEI. V was cut by 3 bases and J by 5 bases, with 10 bases left in between. As DNA, the CDR3 is TGTGCCAGCAGTGATTTAGCAGGGGAGACCCAGTACTTC. This sequence encodes CASSDLAGETQYF.

This rearrangement joins TRBV14 to TRBJ2-3; the D gene is possibly TRBD1 (6 bases). Between the trimmed V and J ends, which lost 5 bases and 6 bases, there was a span of 12 bases. The CDR3 runs 13 residues. Germline values: CDR1 SGHDN, CDR2 FVKESK. The CDR3 DNA follows: TGTGCCAGCAGCTACAACAGGGATGATACGCAGTATTTT. Encoded protein: CASSYNRDDTQYF.

This clone was detected only a few times. The chain uses TRBV2 and TRBJ2-1; 15 bases align to TRBD2. The CDR3 has 16 residues. V lost 5 bases to trimming and J lost 10 bases; unmatched junction nucleotides: 9. Germline values: CDR1 SNHLY, CDR2 FYNNEI. The CDR3 nucleotides read TGTGCCAGCAGTTGGACTAGCGGGGGGGCATCTCGGGAGCAGTTCTTC. Its translation: CASSWTSGGASREQFF.